The sample holds many counts of the clone carrying this TCR beta chain. The antigen is undetermined. After removal of 6 bases from V and 2 bases from J, the junction contained 9 bases not matched to a gene. This CDR3 region has 15 residues. Germline-derived CDR1 and CDR2 are SGHAT and FQNNGV. The authors built TCR beta libraries using iRepertoire HTBI primers and Arm-PCR of CDR3 regions. One entry per CDR3 protein, called by TCRdb with MiXCR from the multiplex PCR reads. The sample lists roughly 440,000 distinct CDR3 sequences, around 15% seen once, with about a quarter in the top ten. The source of the sample is a study of regulatory T cells in long-lasting Graves disease. Study-level findings and limits: Under persistent disease, TRBV28, TRBJ1-2 and TRBJ2-5 were used preferentially.

The time point is: newly diagnosed GD, antithyroid drugs for less than 3 months. PBMCs were the source of the RNA used for TCR sequencing. A peripheral blood sample, 7 to 9 milliliters in volume, was drawn into EDTA tubes. Another study also made use of these data, one on T cells in Graves' hyperthyroidism and ophthalmopathy. That paper states: Orbital computed tomography, thyroid ultrasound, serum thyroxine and TRAb, and clinical symptoms together informed the diagnoses.

The sequencing used peripheral blood mononuclear cells (PBMCs), collected at new diagnosis, from a patient treated with antithyroid drugs. The chain combines TRBV11-2 with TRBJ1-1; 7 bases are a match to TRBD1. This clonotype was sampled from a woman between 18 and 30 years old with Graves disease. The CDR3 here is CASSTLNRGNTEAFF. The DNA for the CDR3 is TGTGCCAGCAGTACTCTAAACAGGGGCAACACTGAAGCTTTCTTT.